Shown below are 29 T cell receptor beta chains from a single sample sequenced in a study of blood T cell repertoires in COVID-19. Sequencing used immunoSEQ multiplex PCR; TCRdb keeps in-frame clones, though not all of them. The sample lists 300,000 to 400,000 clones, 88% occurring once. Sequences were obtained from PBMCs or T cells enriched from blood (not recorded which). The receptor set was obtained from a woman between 25 and 40 years old with acute COVID-19.

The chain recombines TRBV19 with TRBJ1-5; TRBD1 agrees at 10 bases. CDR1 LNHDA and CDR2 SQIVND come from the germline V gene (reference sequence). CDR3 length equals 15 residues. Trimming cost V 3 bases and J 7 bases; bases outside gene matches: 6. CDR3 in amino acids: CASSMQGQGRQPQHF. As DNA, the CDR3 is TGTGCCAGTAGTATGCAGGGACAGGGGAGGCAGCCCCAGCATTTT.

This chain links TRBV24-1 with TRBJ2-2; tentatively, D is TRBD1 (6 bases). This CDR3 spans 15 amino acids. V was cut by 4 bases and J by 5 bases, with 13 bases left in between. Germline CDR1 and CDR2: KGHDR and SFDVKD. CDR3 sequence reads: CATSDTGHPTGELFF. In DNA, the CDR3 is TGTGCCACCAGTGACACGGGACACCCGACCGGGGAGCTGTTTTTT.

The chain is built from TRBV18 and TRBJ2-7; possible D gene TRBD1, 6 bases. In germline, CDR1 is KGHSH, CDR2 LQKENI. The CDR3 is made up of 13 amino acids. Deletions cut 6 bases from V and 2 bases from J, with 11 bases between. CDR3 coding DNA: TGTGCCAGCTCTCTCGGACAGACCTACGAGCAGTACTTC. It specifies CASSLGQTYEQYF.

V and J are TRBV28 and TRBJ1-2; 12 nucleotides agree with TRBD1. The CDR3 runs 16 residues. J gave up 8 bases and V 2 bases, and 9 bases lay outside the gene matches. CDR1 and CDR2 (germline): MDHEN, SYDVKM. CDR3 sequence (DNA): TGTGCCAGCAGTTTAGCCTCCCGGGACAGGGGGCACGGCTACACCTTC. It specifies CASSLASRDRGHGYTF.

The rearrangement links TRBV12-5 to TRBJ2-7, with 9 bases lining up with TRBD1. V lost 5 bases and J lost 1; bases outside the gene matches: 9. The CDR3 is 16 amino acids. The germline gives CDR1 LGHNT, CDR2 FRNRAP. The CDR3, as DNA: TGTGCTAGTGGTCCGTACAGGGGGCTGGGGTCCTACGAGCAGTACTTC. Protein sequence: CASGPYRGLGSYEQYF.

CDR3 sequence reads: CARSLRGSERGYTF. The DNA for the CDR3 is TGTGCCAGAAGCTTGAGAGGGTCTGAGAGGGGCTACACCTTC. The chain combines TRBV5-3 with TRBJ1-2, with unresolved D. TRBV5-3 has ORF status, its function being uncertain. The CDR3 consists of 14 residues. Trimming took off 1 base at V and 8 bases at J, with 15 bases between the two ends.

The chain is built from TRBV28 and TRBJ1-6; the D gene is possibly TRBD1 (6 bases). CDR3 size: 12 residues. Trimming cost V 9 bases and J 6 bases, with 9 bases left between them. CDR1 and CDR2 from the germline V gene are MDHEN and SYDVKM. The CDR3 reads CASRGGNSPLHF. The DNA of the CDR3 is TGTGCCAGTAGGGGGGGTAATTCACCCCTCCACTTT.

This rearrangement joins TRBV10-3 to TRBJ1-5; weak D call: TRBD1 (6 bases). The CDR3 is 12 amino acids. V lost 6 bases to trimming and J lost 7 bases, with 10 bases between them. Germline loops: CDR1 ENHRY, CDR2 SYGVKD. This CDR3 reads CAIRSTGQPQHF. CDR3 DNA: TGTGCCATCAGGAGTACAGGGCAGCCCCAGCATTTT.

This clone was counted a single time. The DNA for the CDR3 is TGTGCCATTAAAGGAGGGAACTATGGCTACACCTTC. Protein sequence: CAIKGGNYGYTF. The J gene is TRBJ1-2, the V gene TRBV6-5; D is uncertain. CDR3 size: 12 residues. The germline CDR1 and CDR2 sequences are MNHEY and SVGAGI. The V end lost 10 bases, the J end lost 2 bases, and 11 bases lay between the germline ends.

This chain connects TRBV19 to TRBJ2-1; 10 bases fit TRBD2. Germline values: CDR1 LNHDA, CDR2 SQIVND (reference sequence). The ends lost 4 bases at V and 4 bases at J; junction bases unmatched: 4. The CDR3 has 15 amino acids. For the CDR3, the DNA is TGTGCCAGTAGTACCGGGACTAGCGTTTACAATGAGCAGTTCTTC. Protein sequence: CASSTGTSVYNEQFF.

The chain recombines TRBV6-1 with TRBJ2-1, with TRBD2 matching over 9 bases. Trimming at V came to 2 bases and at J to 10 bases, leaving 12 bases not matched to a gene. The CDR3 length is 16 residues. CDR1 is MNHNS, CDR2 SASEGT, per germline. The CDR3 region has the DNA TGTGCCAGCAGTGAATGGGTAGCTAGCGGGGAGAGGGAGCAGTTCTTC. This codes for CASSEWVASGEREQFF.

The genes are TRBV3-1 (or the pseudogene TRBV3-2) and TRBJ2-7; D remains unclear. CDR1 is LGHDT, CDR2 YNNKEL, per germline (reference sequence). Trimming removed 1 base from V and 6 bases from J, with 7 bases in between. The CDR3 is made up of 12 amino acids. CDR3 protein: CASSQGPVEQYF. In nucleotides, the CDR3 is TGTGCCAGCAGCCAAGGTCCTGTCGAGCAGTACTTC.

The chain is built from TRBV23-1 and TRBJ1-5; 11 bases are shared with TRBD1. TRBV23-1 carries the ORF label, with uncertain function. J lost 2 bases, V lost 4 bases, and 10 bases had no gene match. The CDR3 consists of 18 residues. The CDR3 DNA reads as TGCGCCAGCAGTCGCCACCGGGACAGGGGGGCCTGCAATCAGCCCCAGCATTTT. The encoded protein is CASSRHRDRGACNQPQHF.

This clone was seen only a few times. The gene calls are TRBV5-6 and TRBJ1-6; D is undetermined. Germline assignment: CDR1 SGHDT and CDR2 YYEEEE. The V and J ends lost 6 bases and 14 bases respectively, with 18 bases between them. The CDR3 runs to 13 residues. CDR3 bases: TGTGCCAGCAACAATCGGGGAGGTTTAACCCTCCACTTT. Amino acids: CASNNRGGLTLHF.

The chain recombines TRBV9 with TRBJ2-7, with a possible D match to TRBD1 (6 bases). The V end was cut by 3 bases, the J end by 0 bases, with 13 bases between. The germline gives CDR1 SGDLS, CDR2 YYNGEE. The CDR3 spans 15 residues. CDR3 nucleotides: TGTGCCAGCAGCGGCGCCGGGACATACTCCTACGAGCAGTACTTC. Amino acids: CASSGAGTYSYEQYF. Drawing the rest from reference TRBV9 and TRBJ2-7, the complete variable domain is DSGVTQTPKHLITATGQRVTLRCSPRSGDLSVYWYQQSLDQGLQFLIQYYNGEERAKGNILERFSAQQFPDLHSELNLSSLELGDSALYFCASSGAGTYSYEQYFGPGTRLTVT.

The J gene is TRBJ2-1, the V gene TRBV30; TRBD2 agrees at 10 bases. V shed 1 base and J 9 bases; nucleotides not matched to a gene: 6. Per germline, CDR1 GTSNPN and CDR2 SVGIG (reference sequence). The CDR3 length is 14 residues. The CDR3 loop is CAWSESGGASEQFF. The DNA of the CDR3 is TGTGCCTGGAGTGAGAGCGGGGGGGCCAGTGAGCAGTTCTTC.

The chain recombines TRBV5-1 with TRBJ2-5; D is ambiguous. The V gene lost 1 base and the J gene lost 2 bases, with 9 bases spanning the gap. Germline CDR1 and CDR2: SGHRS and YFSETQ. The length of the CDR3 is 14 residues. The DNA for the CDR3 is TGCGCCAGCAGCTTGAGCACAGCTCAAGAGACCCAGTACTTC. It is translated as CASSLSTAQETQYF.

V gene TRBV24-1 combines with J gene TRBJ2-1, with 8 bases lining up with TRBD2. The CDR3 is made up of 17 amino acids. V gave up 3 bases and J gave up 10 bases; unmatched junction bases: 16. Germline-derived CDR1 and CDR2 are KGHDR and SFDVKD. The CDR3 sequence is CATSDPGGLSGVSEQFF. CDR3 nucleotides: TGTGCCACCAGTGATCCGGGGGGGCTAAGCGGGGTGAGCGAGCAGTTCTTC.

The chain joins TRBV5-4 to TRBJ2-5; D gene unclear. V gave up 0 bases and J gave up 1 base, with 7 bases separating them. The CDR3 contains 14 residues. Per germline, CDR1 SGHNT and CDR2 YYREEE (reference sequence). DNA of the CDR3: TGTGCCAGCAGCTTGGAGTTCGGCCAAGAGACCCAGTACTTC. It yields the protein CASSLEFGQETQYF.

The rearrangement uses TRBV7-2 and TRBJ2-3; D is uncertain. The CDR3 spans 12 residues. Trimming took 7 bases from V and 5 from J, leaving 10 bases between them. Per germline, CDR1 SGHTA and CDR2 FQGNSA. CDR3 coding DNA: TGTGCCAGCAACCTCGGTCAAGATACGCAGTATTTT. Protein product: CASNLGQDTQYF.

The gene calls are TRBV4-1 and TRBJ2-7, with TRBD2 matching over 16 bases. The length of the CDR3 is 19 residues. Losses at the gene ends were 2 bases for V and 3 bases for J; bases not matched to a gene: 10. CDR1 is MGHRA, CDR2 YSYEKL, per germline. This CDR3 is CASSQTGTSGGASSYEQYF. CDR3 nucleotides: TGCGCCAGCAGCCAAACTGGGACTAGCGGGGGGGCTTCAAGCTACGAGCAGTACTTC.

The chain carries TRBV30 and TRBJ2-5; D is ambiguous. V lost 0 bases to trimming and J lost 5 bases, with 10 bases between them. The CDR3 has 13 residues. The V gene's germline CDR1 is GTSNPN and CDR2 SVGIG (reference sequence). CDR3 sequence reads: CAWSVHPVETQYF. As DNA, the CDR3 is TGTGCCTGGAGTGTACACCCCGTGGAGACCCAGTACTTC.

The chain joins TRBV6-5 to TRBJ1-5; perhaps TRBD1 as D (6 bases). Trimming pared 5 bases from V and 3 bases from J, leaving 11 bases between. Germline CDR1 MNHEY, CDR2 SVGAGI. This CDR3 spans 14 amino acids. The CDR3 spells CASSSRQANQPQHF. The CDR3 DNA sequence: TGTGCCAGCAGTAGCAGACAGGCCAATCAGCCCCAGCATTTT.

In its sample, this clone was seen a few times. This same CDR3 is encoded by further DNA sequences in the sample. The J gene is TRBJ2-5, the V gene TRBV2; D gene unclear. Per germline, CDR1 SNHLY and CDR2 FYNNEI. This CDR3 has 12 residues. V lost 4 bases and J 2 bases, leaving 5 bases between the germline ends. The CDR3 DNA reads as TGTGCCAGCAGTGCTTTGCAAGAGACCCAGTACTTC. Its translation: CASSALQETQYF.

The gene calls are TRBV19 and TRBJ2-7; D is undetermined. This CDR3 is built from 13 residues. The ends were cut back, 3 bases at V and 0 bases at J, with 6 bases in the middle. The germline V gene encodes CDR1 LNHDA and CDR2 SQIVND (reference sequence). The CDR3 is CASSINFSYEQYF. The CDR3 coding sequence is TGTGCCAGTAGTATTAACTTCTCCTACGAGCAGTACTTC.

Only one count was recorded for this clone. The chain combines TRBV2 with TRBJ1-2; 9 positions match TRBD1. CDR3 size: 15 residues. V gave up 6 bases and J gave up 9 bases; unmatched junction bases: 14. The germline gives CDR1 SNHLY, CDR2 FYNNEI. CDR3 in DNA: TGTGCCAGCAGCAACGAAGGGACAGGGCTCATCAGCTACACCTTC. This sequence encodes CASSNEGTGLISYTF.

The chain carries TRBV25-1 and TRBJ1-1; D gene unclear. The V gene's germline CDR1 is MGHDK and CDR2 SYGVNS. V was trimmed by 4 bases and J by 0 bases, leaving 9 bases between them. This CDR3 is built from 14 residues. CDR3 bases: TGTGCCAGCAGTGTGCCGGGTATGAACACTGAAGCTTTCTTT. As protein: CASSVPGMNTEAFF.

The CDR3 nucleotides read TGTGCCAGCAGCCCCCGACTAGCGGGGCACAATGAGCAGTTCTTC. It is translated as CASSPRLAGHNEQFF. The genes are TRBV9 and TRBJ2-1; 11 bases map to TRBD2. Trimming cost V 4 bases and J 5 bases; bases outside gene matches: 5. Germline V lookup: CDR1 SGDLS, CDR2 YYNGEE. The CDR3 totals 15 residues.

The chain recombines TRBV24-1 with TRBJ1-5; TRBD1 agrees at 7 bases. CDR1 and CDR2 from the germline V gene are KGHDR and SFDVKD. Unmatched junction bases numbered 12, after V lost 4 bases and J lost 7 bases. The CDR3 runs 16 residues. CDR3 sequence (DNA): TGTGCCACCAGTGACCCTAGACAGGGCAAATACCAGCCCCAGCATTTT. Amino acids: CATSDPRQGKYQPQHF.